Reported below is one T cell receptor (beta chain). The CDR3 spans 14 residues. J gave up 3 bases and V 5 bases, and 4 bases lay outside the gene matches. Germline CDR1 reads LNHNV; CDR2 reads YYDKDF (reference sequence). This sample is part of a study of T cell changes during pregnancy in multiple sclerosis. The method was immunoSEQ multiplex PCR; TCRdb's version includes in-frame clones alone and lacks a portion of them. The sample contains roughly 38,000 clones, about 90% of which appear only once. The material sequenced was CD4+ T cells from peripheral blood mononuclear cells, taken in the second trimester of pregnancy. This receptor was taken from a female donor in good health, enrolled as a control in a pregnancy study. This chain links TRBV15 with TRBJ2-4, with 7 bases aligning to TRBD2. CDR3 sequence: CATSEGTNKNIQYF. The CDR3 DNA reads as TGTGCCACCAGCGAAGGGACTAACAAAAACATTCAGTACTTC.